This T cell receptor (beta chain) stems from a study of shared clonotypes between healthy human individuals. Study-level information: Donors had three CD4 naive, three CD4 memory, two CD8 naive and one CD8 memory plate apiece. Overall study results and limits: In having few donors, the study represented limited genetic and exposure-history diversity. Shared clonotypes: about 4.6% naive CD4, roughly 4% naive CD8, roughly 2.2% memory CD4, about 0.4% memory CD8.

The table lists this clone with a count of one. No antigen is known for it. From CD4+ cells came CD45RA+ naive and CD45RA-negative memory subsets. This CDR3 comprises 14 residues. The V end was cut by 0 bases, the J end by 4 bases, with 8 bases between. Germline assignment: CDR1 SGHRS and CDR2 YFSETQ. Measured with immunoSEQ multiplex PCR; TCRdb has only the in-frame clones, and not every one. The sample records millions of clones, 90% to 95% being singletons. Sequencing was carried out using naive CD4+ T cells from PBMCs. Subset denoted: CD45RA+ positively selected. This chain connects TRBV5-1 to TRBJ1-5, with D uncertain. The clonotype originates from a man aged 18 to 30 in good health. Some clones in this sample may be carry-over from other donors' samples. The CDR3: CASSLVAGNQPQHF. Written as DNA, the CDR3 is TGCGCCAGCAGCTTGGTGGCGGGGAATCAGCCCCAGCATTTT.